This is a list of T cell receptor beta chains from one sample in a study of cytomegalovirus exposure and HLA in healthy donors. The protocol was immunoSEQ multiplex PCR, while the TCRdb copy is restricted to in-frame clones and leaves out a portion. Of over 200,000 clones detected, around 90% appear once; the ten largest clones hold 1.5% to 2.5%. The sample taken for sequencing was PBMCs. The receptors here all came from a woman aged 18 to 35 in good health and CMV-seropositive. Both conserved end residues are part of each CDR3. The D gene is left open where the match is weak. Size is stated for part of the rows, as once, few or many counts, or as a class when the clone is expanded.

abundance: NA; v_gene: TRBV2; j_gene: TRBJ2-1; d_gene: NA; CDR3nt: TGTGCCAGCAGTGAAGGCCTAGCTCGATACAATGAGCAGTTCTTC; CDR3aa: CASSEGLARYNEQFF
abundance: NA; v_gene: TRBV18; j_gene: TRBJ1-1; d_gene: TRBD1; CDR3nt: TGTGCCAGCTCACCAACAGGGGAGCGGGCTGAAGCTTTCTTT; CDR3aa: CASSPTGERAEAFF
abundance: once; v_gene: TRBV18; j_gene: TRBJ1-2; d_gene: NA; CDR3nt: TGTGCCAGCTCAACGGGCGGGGCCTTCAGTGGAAATGGCTACACCTTC; CDR3aa: CASSTGGAFSGNGYTF
abundance: NA; v_gene: TRBV28; j_gene: TRBJ1-4; d_gene: TRBD1; CDR3nt: TGTGCCAGCAGTCCGACAGGGGGCCGAACTAATGAAAAACTGTTTTTT; CDR3aa: CASSPTGGRTNEKLFF
abundance: NA; v_gene: TRBV7-2; j_gene: TRBJ1-3; d_gene: NA; CDR3nt: TGTGCCAGCAGCTTGTGGCGGAGCTCTGGAAACACCATATATTTT; CDR3aa: CASSLWRSSGNTIYF
abundance: NA; v_gene: TRBV4-1; j_gene: TRBJ2-7; d_gene: TRBD2; CDR3nt: TGCGCCAGCAGCCAAGCGGGGCTAGCGGAGGCTCTTACCTACGAGCAGTACTTC; CDR3aa: CASSQAGLAEALTYEQYF
abundance: once; v_gene: TRBV5-1; j_gene: TRBJ1-1; d_gene: NA; CDR3nt: TGCGCCAGCAGCTTGATAAGCAGGGGCTACACTGAAGCTTTCTTT; CDR3aa: CASSLISRGYTEAFF
abundance: NA; v_gene: TRBV29-1; j_gene: TRBJ2-3; d_gene: TRBD1; CDR3nt: TGCAGCGCTCGTCTCCGGACAGGGTCCACTAGCACAGATACGCAGTATTTT; CDR3aa: CSARLRTGSTSTDTQYF
abundance: NA; v_gene: TRBV7-9; j_gene: TRBJ2-7; d_gene: NA; CDR3nt: TGTGCCAGCAGCTTAGGGGCAGATTTGGAGGGGGAGCAGTACTTC; CDR3aa: CASSLGADLEGEQYF
abundance: NA; v_gene: TRBV5-1; j_gene: TRBJ1-1; d_gene: TRBD1; CDR3nt: TGCGCCAGCAGCGTGAACAGGGGGCAGAGCGTGAACACTGAAGCTTTCTTT; CDR3aa: CASSVNRGQSVNTEAFF
abundance: once; v_gene: TRBV5-1; j_gene: TRBJ2-7; d_gene: TRBD2; CDR3nt: TGCGCCAGCAGCTCGGGACTAGCGGGACAGCAGTACTTC; CDR3aa: CASSSGLAGQQYF
abundance: NA; v_gene: TRBV6-6; j_gene: TRBJ1-4; d_gene: NA; CDR3nt: TGTGCCAGCAGTACCCGGTCGGGCAGGGGAGAGGAAAAACTGTTTTTT; CDR3aa: CASSTRSGRGEEKLFF
abundance: NA; v_gene: TRBV9; j_gene: TRBJ2-3; d_gene: TRBD1; CDR3nt: TGTGCCAGCAGCGTAGACCAGGGGGCTGGAGATACGCAGTATTTT; CDR3aa: CASSVDQGAGDTQYF
abundance: NA; v_gene: TRBV5-8; j_gene: TRBJ2-5; d_gene: TRBD1; CDR3nt: TGTGCCAGCAGCATATCCGGGACAGGGGTACAGGAGACCCAGTACTTC; CDR3aa: CASSISGTGVQETQYF
abundance: NA; v_gene: TRBV7-8; j_gene: TRBJ2-1; d_gene: TRBD2; CDR3nt: TGTGCCAGCAGAAGGGGCCTAGCGGGGATGAACAATGAGCAGTTCTTC; CDR3aa: CASRRGLAGMNNEQFF
abundance: NA; v_gene: TRBV28; j_gene: TRBJ2-4; d_gene: NA; CDR3nt: TGTGCCAGCAGTTTTTCTCCAGCCAAAAACATTCAGTACTTC; CDR3aa: CASSFSPAKNIQYF
abundance: NA; v_gene: TRBV13; j_gene: TRBJ2-7; d_gene: NA; CDR3nt: TGTGCCAGCAGCCGGGGGTTCTACGACGAGCAGTACTTC; CDR3aa: CASSRGFYDEQYF
abundance: NA; v_gene: TRBV2; j_gene: TRBJ2-4; d_gene: TRBD2; CDR3nt: TGTGCCAGCTCTCCCCGGGGGGTCTTGCTAGCCAAAAACATTCAGTACTTC; CDR3aa: CASSPRGVLLAKNIQYF
abundance: NA; v_gene: TRBV11-2; j_gene: TRBJ2-7; d_gene: NA; CDR3nt: TGTGCCAGCAGCTTAGATTATGCGGCTTCCTACGAGCAGTACTTC; CDR3aa: CASSLDYAASYEQYF
abundance: NA; v_gene: TRBV4-1; j_gene: TRBJ2-1; d_gene: TRBD1; CDR3nt: TGCGCCAGCAGCCAAAGACAGGGCTCGGGCTCCTACAATGAGCAGTTCTTC; CDR3aa: CASSQRQGSGSYNEQFF
abundance: NA; v_gene: TRBV27; j_gene: TRBJ1-1; d_gene: TRBD1; CDR3nt: TGTGCCAGCAGTCAAAGCGTATACAGGACAGGGGTCGTCTTCGGCACTGAAGCTTTCTTT; CDR3aa: CASSQSVYRTGVVFGTEAFF
abundance: NA; v_gene: TRBV6-6; j_gene: TRBJ2-1; d_gene: TRBD2; CDR3nt: TGTGCCAGCAGTGCCCCCGGCACAGCGGGAAGTGAGCAGTTCTTC; CDR3aa: CASSAPGTAGSEQFF
abundance: NA; v_gene: TRBV7-3; j_gene: TRBJ2-1; d_gene: TRBD2; CDR3nt: TGTGCCAGCAGCTCGGCGGGACTAGCGGCTAATGAGCAGTTCTTC; CDR3aa: CASSSAGLAANEQFF
abundance: NA; v_gene: TRBV5-1; j_gene: TRBJ2-7; d_gene: NA; CDR3nt: TGCGCCAGCAAAGGGGATGCGTACGAGCAGTACTTC; CDR3aa: CASKGDAYEQYF
abundance: NA; v_gene: TRBV29-1; j_gene: TRBJ2-2; d_gene: NA; CDR3nt: TGCAGCTTTAGAGTCCGGGACACCGGGGAGCTGTTTTTT; CDR3aa: CSFRVRDTGELFF
abundance: NA; v_gene: TRBV25-1; j_gene: TRBJ2-1; d_gene: TRBD1; CDR3nt: TGTGCCAGCAGCGAGGGACAGGCCCCCCGAGAGCAGTTCTTC; CDR3aa: CASSEGQAPREQFF
abundance: NA; v_gene: TRBV28; j_gene: TRBJ1-5; d_gene: TRBD1; CDR3nt: TGTGCCAGCAGCCAGGGGGCTCAGCCCCAGCATTTT; CDR3aa: CASSQGAQPQHF